This T cell receptor (beta chain) was sequenced during a study of T cells after yellow fever vaccination. Broader study findings: Across the CD4 and CD8 compartments, a small share of clonotypes was present in both. From the bulk population, abundant clonotypes could contaminate and appear within FACS-sorted repertoires. Peak timing came faster in the weaker secondary response, day 5 versus 15.

This clonotype occurred a few times. As yet, its antigen is unknown. V was pared by 6 bases and J by 5 bases, with 13 bases between. Germline V gene sequence: CDR1 SNHLY, CDR2 FYNNEI. This CDR3 comprises 13 residues. Template switching with 5'RACE generated the TCR cDNA and added a universal primer site and UMIs. TCRdb reprocessed the 5' RACE reads via MiXCR and lists one record per CDR3 protein. The sample lists around 310,000 distinct CDR3 sequences; 3% to 4.5% were seen once. The chain employs TRBV2 and TRBJ2-5, with a weak D call TRBD2 (5 bases). The sample was PBMCs, taken 5 days after the yellow fever booster vaccination. This clonotype was obtained from a man younger than 35 who received the YFV17D yellow fever vaccine. The CDR3 loop is CASRVLGGETQYF. As DNA, the CDR3 is TGTGCCAGCAGAGTCTTGGGCGGGGAGACCCAGTACTTC.